The next 13 T cell receptor beta chains were all read from a single sample in a study of pediatric ulcerative colitis. Measured with immunoSEQ multiplex PCR; TCRdb has only the in-frame clones, and not every one. Among about 12,000 clones, around 77% were seen once, and the ten largest hold 4.5%. During colonoscopy, one to two rectal pinch biopsies were collected. Material for sequencing was gut tissue. These receptors came from a boy aged 10-17 years who was a control in a study of pediatric ulcerative colitis.

The rearrangement links TRBV2 to TRBJ2-5; D remains unclear. The V and J ends lost 7 bases and 4 bases respectively, with 16 bases between them. Germline CDR1 and CDR2: SNHLY and FYNNEI. The CDR3 extends over 14 amino acids. CDR3 protein: CASTQLGRGETQYF. The CDR3 DNA is TGTGCCAGCACCCAATTAGGCAGAGGAGAGACCCAGTACTTC.

The chain uses TRBV18 and TRBJ1-1, with 12 bases aligning to TRBD1. V gave up 4 bases and J gave up 6 bases; unmatched junction bases: 3. The CDR3 is 14 amino acids. From germline, CDR1 is KGHSH and CDR2 LQKENI. The CDR3 spells CASSLGQGAPEAFF. The DNA of the CDR3 is TGTGCCAGCTCACTGGGACAGGGGGCCCCTGAAGCTTTCTTT.

CDR3 DNA: TGTGCCAGCAGCGAAGGGGGGACTGAAGCTTTCTTT. Translated, it gives CASSEGGTEAFF. V and J are TRBV7-8 and TRBJ1-1; weak D call: TRBD1 (6 bases). In germline, CDR1 is SGHVS, CDR2 FQNEAQ. V lost 5 bases to trimming and J lost 5 bases, with 9 bases between them. The CDR3 is 12 amino acids. The entire variable domain, with the rest obtained from reference TRBV7-8 and TRBJ1-1, is as follows: GAGVSQSPRYKVAKRGQDVALRCDPISGHVSLFWYQQALGQGPEFLTYFQNEAQLDKSGLPSDRFFAERPEGSVSTLKIQRTQQEDSAVYLCASSEGGTEAFFGQGTRLTVV.

V gene TRBV7-9 combines with J gene TRBJ2-7, with 9 bases matching TRBD1. Germline CDR1 and CDR2: SEHNR and FQNEAQ (reference sequence). This CDR3 spans 16 amino acids. With V trimmed by 1 base and J by 4 bases, 8 bases remained unmatched. CDR3 sequence reads: CASSLGAGQGTYEQYF. The CDR3 DNA sequence: TGTGCCAGCAGCTTAGGAGCGGGACAGGGAACATACGAGCAGTACTTC.

The V call is TRBV5-5, the J call TRBJ2-7, with 9 bases matching TRBD1. This CDR3 has 15 residues. Germline V gene data show CDR1 as SGHKS and CDR2 as YYEKEE (reference sequence). With 0 bases clipped from V and 3 bases from J, the junction kept 4 bases outside the gene matches. The CDR3 DNA sequence: TGTGCCAGCAGCTTGGAAGGACAGGGGTACTACGAGCAGTACTTC. Translating it yields CASSLEGQGYYEQYF.

V gene TRBV11-2 combines with J gene TRBJ1-4; TRBD1 matches at 12 bases. V trimming: 0 bases; J trimming: 8 bases; junction bases outside the gene matches: 1. The CDR3 runs 15 residues. The germline CDR1 and CDR2 sequences are SGHAT and FQNNGV. CDR3 nucleotides: TGTGCCAGCAGCTTAGAGGGGACAGGGGGCGAAAAACTGTTTTTT. Translated, it gives CASSLEGTGGEKLFF. Full variable domain (outside the CDR3, taken from reference TRBV11-2 and TRBJ1-4): EAGVAQSPRYKIIEKRQSVAFWCNPISGHATLYWYQQILGQGPKLLIQFQNNGVVDDSQLPKDRFSAERLKGVDSTLKIQPAKLEDSAVYLCASSLEGTGGEKLFFGSGTQLSVL.

The rearrangement links TRBV7-3 to TRBJ2-3, with TRBD1 identical over 8 bases. This CDR3 is built from 18 residues. Germline CDR1 is SGHTA and CDR2 is FQGTGA. The V gene end was trimmed by 2 bases and the J gene end by 2 bases; junction bases not matched to a gene: 12. As DNA, the CDR3 is TGTGCCAGCAGCTTAGGATTAGCTACAGGGGGTACCACAGATACGCAGTATTTT. Translating it yields CASSLGLATGGTTDTQYF.

The CDR3 is CASSVAPTAYEQYF. The CDR3 nucleotides read TGTGCCAGCAGCGTAGCTCCGACTGCCTACGAGCAGTACTTC. This sequence joins TRBV9 and TRBJ2-7; D call uncertain. Trimming left V 0 bases short and J 2 bases short, with 9 bases between. CDR3 length: 14 amino acids. CDR1 and CDR2 from the germline V gene are SGDLS and YYNGEE.

This chain links TRBV18 with TRBJ1-1; 7 positions agree with TRBD1. The CDR3 covers 14 residues. V gave up 3 bases and J gave up 7 bases; unmatched junction bases: 8. Germline CDR1 reads KGHSH; CDR2 reads LQKENI. The CDR3 coding sequence is TGTGCCAGCTCACCGTTCGACAGGGAGGGTGAAGCTTTCTTT. Its translation: CASSPFDREGEAFF.

V and J are TRBV2 and TRBJ1-5; TRBD1 might be the D (6 bases). V was cut by 6 bases and J by 1 base, with 13 bases left in between. This CDR3 comprises 15 residues. Germline V lookup: CDR1 SNHLY, CDR2 FYNNEI. In nucleotides, the CDR3 is TGTGCCAGCAGCCGGGACATCGGAAGCAATCAGCCCCAGCATTTT. Translation gives CASSRDIGSNQPQHF.

The chain joins TRBV6-5 to TRBJ2-7; the D call may be TRBD1 or TRBD2 (6 bases each). The ends were cut back, 10 bases at V and 0 bases at J, with 16 bases in the middle. CDR1 is MNHEY and CDR2 is SVGAGI in the germline V gene. CDR3 length: 14 residues. The CDR3 is CATRLGGSSYEQYV. CDR3 sequence (DNA): TGTGCCACCAGACTAGGGGGAAGCTCCTACGAGCAGTACGTC.

This sequence joins TRBV10-3 and TRBJ1-5, with D possibly being TRBD1 (5 bases). Trimming removed 0 bases at V and 6 bases at J, with 12 bases between. Germline CDR1 is ENHRY and CDR2 is SYGVKD. This CDR3 is built from 15 residues. The CDR3 is CAISESTPGPQPQHF. CDR3 bases: TGTGCCATCAGTGAGTCGACTCCAGGGCCTCAGCCCCAGCATTTT.

In DNA, the CDR3 is TGTGCCAGCAGTTATGGACCATGGGTAAATGAGCAGTTCTTC. It translates to CASSYGPWVNEQFF. V and J are TRBV6-5 and TRBJ2-1; D remains ambiguous. The CDR3 loop spans 14 amino acids. Germline V gene sequence: CDR1 MNHEY, CDR2 SVGAGI. Between the trimmed V and J ends, which lost 3 bases and 7 bases, there was a span of 13 bases.